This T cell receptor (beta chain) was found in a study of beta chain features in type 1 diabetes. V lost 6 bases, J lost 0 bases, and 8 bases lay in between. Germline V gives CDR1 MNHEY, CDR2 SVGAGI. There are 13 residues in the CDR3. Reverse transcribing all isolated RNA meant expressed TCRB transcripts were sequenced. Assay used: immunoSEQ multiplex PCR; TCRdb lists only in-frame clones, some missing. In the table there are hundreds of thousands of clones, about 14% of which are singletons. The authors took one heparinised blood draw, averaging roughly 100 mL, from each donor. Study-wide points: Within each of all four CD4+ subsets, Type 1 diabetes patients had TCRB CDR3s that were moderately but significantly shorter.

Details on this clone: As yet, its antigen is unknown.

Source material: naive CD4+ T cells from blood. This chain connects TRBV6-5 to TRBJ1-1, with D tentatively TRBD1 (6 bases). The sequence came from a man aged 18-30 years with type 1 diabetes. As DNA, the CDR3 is TGTGCCAGCAGGGGACATATGAACACTGAAGCTTTCTTT. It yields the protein CASRGHMNTEAFF.